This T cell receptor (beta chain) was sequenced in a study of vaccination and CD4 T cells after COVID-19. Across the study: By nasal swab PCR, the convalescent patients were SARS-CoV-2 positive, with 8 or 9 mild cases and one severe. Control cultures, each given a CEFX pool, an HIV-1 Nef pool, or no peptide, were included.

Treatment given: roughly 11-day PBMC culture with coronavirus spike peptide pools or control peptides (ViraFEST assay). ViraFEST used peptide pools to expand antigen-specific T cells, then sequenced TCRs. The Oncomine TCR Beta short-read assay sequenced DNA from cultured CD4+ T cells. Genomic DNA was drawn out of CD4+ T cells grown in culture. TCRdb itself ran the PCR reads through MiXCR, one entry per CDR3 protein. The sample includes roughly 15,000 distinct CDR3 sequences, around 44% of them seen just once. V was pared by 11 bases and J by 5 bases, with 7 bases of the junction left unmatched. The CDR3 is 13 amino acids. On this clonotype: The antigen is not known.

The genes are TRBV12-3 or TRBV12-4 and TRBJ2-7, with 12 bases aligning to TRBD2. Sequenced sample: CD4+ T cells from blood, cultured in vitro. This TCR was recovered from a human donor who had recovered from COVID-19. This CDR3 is CASRLAGAHEQYF. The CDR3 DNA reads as TGTGCCTCCCGACTAGCGGGAGCCCACGAGCAGTACTTC.